This T cell receptor beta chain was identified during a study of blood T cell repertoires in COVID-19. Overall study: From the United States, Italy and Spain came samples of acute and convalescent COVID-19.

Germline lookup yields CDR1 MNHEY and CDR2 SVGAGI. The CDR3 has 14 amino acids. J lost 2 bases, V lost 8 bases, and 6 bases had no gene match. Original processing methods: Amplification with reference gene primers provided the estimates of nucleated cell counts. Clones were read by immunoSEQ multiplex PCR, and TCRdb kept only the in-frame ones, dropping some. V and J calls and clone size are those listed in that table; D and trimming were worked out from the DNA. The profile shows some 96,000 clones, over 75% of them singletons. The V call is TRBV6-5, the J call TRBJ2-5; 9 nucleotides match TRBD1. The specimen was peripheral blood. The TCR was taken from a human donor in a cohort sampled during active COVID-19. The CDR3 region has the DNA TGTGCCAGCTCGGGACAGGGATGGCAAGAGACCCAGTACTTC. Protein sequence: CASSGQGWQETQYF.